A single sample is the source of the 10 T cell receptor beta chains below, sequenced in a study of T cells after yellow fever vaccination. Using its own MiXCR run on the 5' RACE reads, TCRdb lists one record per CDR3 protein. The table includes 450,000 to 600,000 distinct CDR3 sequences, 13% detected once. This sample comprised PBMCs, obtained on the day of the yellow fever booster vaccination. Receptor source: a man aged 25 to 45 who received the YFV17D yellow fever vaccine.

This clonotype appeared a few times. The chain joins TRBV5-1 to TRBJ2-7; 9 positions agree with TRBD1. Losses at the gene ends were 7 bases for V and 5 bases for J; bases not matched to a gene: 13. CDR3 size: 15 residues. CDR1 SGHRS and CDR2 YFSETQ come from the germline V gene. The CDR3 nucleotides are TGCGCCAGCGCCACCTCCGGGACAGGGCCAGACGAGCAGTACTTC. It specifies CASATSGTGPDEQYF. Complete variable domain (other parts from reference TRBV5-1 and TRBJ2-7): KAGVTQTPRYLIKTRGQQVTLSCSPISGHRSVSWYQQTPGQGLQFLFEYFSETQRNKGNFPGRFSGRQFSNSRSEMNVSTLELGDSALYLCASATSGTGPDEQYFGPGTRLTVT.

This clonotype has a handful of counts. The rearrangement joins TRBV15 to TRBJ1-6; D unclear. The CDR3 has 13 amino acids. CDR1 and CDR2 (germline): LNHNV, YYDKDF (reference sequence). The V and J ends lost 8 bases and 3 bases respectively, with 8 bases between them. CDR3 residues: CATEAYYNSPLHF. In nucleotides, the CDR3 is TGTGCCACCGAAGCATACTATAATTCACCCCTCCACTTT.

This clonotype was found a few times. The gene calls are TRBV2 and TRBJ1-5; no clear D gene. The CDR3 covers 14 residues. The germline CDR1 and CDR2 sequences are SNHLY and FYNNEI. Trimming pared 8 bases from V and 0 bases from J, leaving 11 bases between. CDR3 sequence (DNA): TGTGCCAGCTGTGGAGGTTATAGCAATCAGCCCCAGCATTTT. Its translation is CASCGGYSNQPQHF.

This clonotype has only a few counts. The CDR3 DNA reads TGTGCCAGCAGCTTAGGCCGCAGGGAGGGTACGCAGTATTTT. This encodes CASSLGRREGTQYF. The gene calls are TRBV7-8 and TRBJ2-3, with 7 bases matching TRBD2. Germline V gives CDR1 SGHVS, CDR2 FQNEAQ. V lost 1 base, J lost 8 bases, and 6 bases stayed unmatched. This CDR3 is built from 14 residues.

The rearrangement links TRBV7-2 to TRBJ2-7, with D hard to call. The CDR3 runs 14 residues. The germline V gene encodes CDR1 SGHTA and CDR2 FQGNSA. Trimming removed 1 base from V and 6 bases from J, with 13 bases in between. CDR3 loop: CASSLGTAGVEQYF. The CDR3 region has the DNA TGTGCCAGCAGCTTAGGCACGGCTGGGGTCGAGCAGTACTTC.

This clonotype was seen many times. J is TRBJ2-5 and V is TRBV6-2 or TRBV6-3; D is unclear. This CDR3 has 12 amino acids. V shed 5 bases and J shed 5 bases, with 9 bases lying between them. From germline, CDR1 is MNHEY and CDR2 SVGEGT. CDR3 residues: CASSDREETQYF. In nucleotides, the CDR3 is TGTGCCAGCAGTGACCGCGAGGAGACCCAGTACTTC.

The rearrangement links TRBV28 to TRBJ2-6; the D is unclear. V was pared by 3 bases and J by 2 bases, with 8 bases between. CDR3 length: 15 amino acids. Germline V gives CDR1 MDHEN, CDR2 SYDVKM. The CDR3 loop reads CASSFSIPGANVLTF. The CDR3 nucleotides read TGTGCCAGCAGTTTTTCCATCCCTGGGGCCAACGTCCTGACTTTC.

This clonotype was seen a few times. This sequence joins TRBV5-6 and TRBJ2-7; D is perhaps TRBD2 (6 bases). CDR3 length equals 15 residues. Germline V CDR1 and CDR2: SGHDT, YYEEEE. V was clipped by 0 bases and J by 6 bases, with 16 bases between them. The CDR3 here is CASSLAFGGSLEQYF. The CDR3 coding sequence is TGTGCCAGCAGCTTGGCCTTTGGGGGGTCCCTCGAGCAGTACTTC. The complete variable domain, with remaining parts taken from reference TRBV5-6 and TRBJ2-7, reads DAGVTQSPTHLIKTRGQQVTLRCSPKSGHDTVSWYQQALGQGPQFIFQYYEEEERQRGNFPDRFSGHQFPNYSSELNVNALLLGDSALYLCASSLAFGGSLEQYFGPGTRLTVT.

The chain couples TRBV6-1 to TRBJ1-2; no clear D gene. The CDR3 contains 12 residues. Trimming took 8 bases from V and 6 from J, leaving 13 bases between them. CDR1 and CDR2 from the germline V gene are MNHNS and SASEGT. The CDR3 here is CASHEINHGYTF. CDR3 nucleotides: TGTGCCAGCCACGAAATCAATCATGGCTACACCTTC.

The V call is TRBV18, the J call TRBJ2-1, with a weak D call TRBD2 (7 bases). V lost 6 bases and J 8 bases, leaving 14 bases between the germline ends. In germline, CDR1 is KGHSH, CDR2 LQKENI. The CDR3 loop spans 13 amino acids. CDR3 bases: TGTGCCAGCTCCATCAGGGAGGGGGATGAGCAGTTCTTC. This encodes CASSIREGDEQFF.